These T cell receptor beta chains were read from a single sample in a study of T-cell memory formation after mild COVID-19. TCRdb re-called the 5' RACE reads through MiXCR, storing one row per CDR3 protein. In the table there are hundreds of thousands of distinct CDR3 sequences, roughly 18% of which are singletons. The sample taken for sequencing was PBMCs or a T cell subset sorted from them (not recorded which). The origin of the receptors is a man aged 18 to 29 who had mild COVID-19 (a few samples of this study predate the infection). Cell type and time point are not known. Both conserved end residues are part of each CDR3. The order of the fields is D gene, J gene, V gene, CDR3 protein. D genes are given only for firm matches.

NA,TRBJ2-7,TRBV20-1,CSARDSIKAPEQYF
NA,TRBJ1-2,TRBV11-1,CASSLNMAQYYGYTF
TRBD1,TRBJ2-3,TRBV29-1,CSGKQGARDTQYF
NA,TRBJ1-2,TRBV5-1,CASGVLGYGYTF
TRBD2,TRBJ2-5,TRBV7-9,CASSSPSGLGGETQYF
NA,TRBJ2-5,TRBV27,CASSFFFGETQYF
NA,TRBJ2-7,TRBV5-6,CASSFTGRDGEQYF
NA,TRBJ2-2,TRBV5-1,CASSIFANTGELFF
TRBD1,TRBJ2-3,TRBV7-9,CASSKQGAVADTQYF
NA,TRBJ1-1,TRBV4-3,CASSQPGGFAEAFF
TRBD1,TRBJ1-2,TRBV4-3,CASSQYGTGNYGYTF
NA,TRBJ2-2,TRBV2,CASSEVVGAAGELFF
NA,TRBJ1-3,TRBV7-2,CASSSGTSTLFSGNTIYF
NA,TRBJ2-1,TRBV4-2,CASSQDFGTPGNEQFF
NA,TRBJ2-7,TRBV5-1,CASSLGGLSSYEQYF
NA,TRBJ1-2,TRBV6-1,CASSVQENYGYTF
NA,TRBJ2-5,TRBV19,CASSIVGGVETQYF
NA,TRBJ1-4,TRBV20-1,CSARGTLATNEKLFF
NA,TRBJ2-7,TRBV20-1,CSASRDYEQYF
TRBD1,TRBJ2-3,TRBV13,CASSGDRVDTQYF
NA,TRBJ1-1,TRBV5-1,CASSLVGRGANTEAFF
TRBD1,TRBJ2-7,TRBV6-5,CASSWENPFLGQDVYEQYF
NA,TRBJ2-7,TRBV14,CASSQDSRIQYF
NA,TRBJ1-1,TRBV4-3,CASSQDISGSSEAFF
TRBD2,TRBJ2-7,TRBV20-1,CSARSGGEDHEQYF
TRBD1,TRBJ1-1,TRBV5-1,CASSLVGTGGTEAFF
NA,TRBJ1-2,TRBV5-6,CASSLVGALSGGYTF
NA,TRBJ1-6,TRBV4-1,CASSPAGYRGTPLHF
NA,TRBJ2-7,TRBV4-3,CASSQDRLSNEQYF
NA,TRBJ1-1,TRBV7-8,CASSTQGTGNTEAFF
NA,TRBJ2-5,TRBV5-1,CASSFDRSYQETQYF
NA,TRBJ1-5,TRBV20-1,CSARWGNQPQHF
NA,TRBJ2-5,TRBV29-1,CSVVRETQYF
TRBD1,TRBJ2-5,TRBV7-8,CASSLGQFEETQYF
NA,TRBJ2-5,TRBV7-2,CASSRDFLQETQYF
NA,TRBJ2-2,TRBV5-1,CASSPPAGGMVTGELFF
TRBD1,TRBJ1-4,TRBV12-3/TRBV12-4,CASRDRGIEKLFF